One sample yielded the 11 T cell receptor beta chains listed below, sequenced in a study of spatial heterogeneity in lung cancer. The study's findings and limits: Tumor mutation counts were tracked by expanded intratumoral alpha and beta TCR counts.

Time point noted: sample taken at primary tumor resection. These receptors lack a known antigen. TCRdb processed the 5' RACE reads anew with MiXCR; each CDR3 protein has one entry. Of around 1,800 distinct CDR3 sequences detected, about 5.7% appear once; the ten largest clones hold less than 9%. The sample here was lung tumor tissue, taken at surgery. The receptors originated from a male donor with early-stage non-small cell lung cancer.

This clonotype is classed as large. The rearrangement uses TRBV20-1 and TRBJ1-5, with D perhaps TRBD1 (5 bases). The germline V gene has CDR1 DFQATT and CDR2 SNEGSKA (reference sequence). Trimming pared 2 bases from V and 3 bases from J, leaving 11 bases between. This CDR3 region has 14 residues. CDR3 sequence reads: CSARPGPINQPQHF. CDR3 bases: TGCAGTGCTAGACCGGGGCCGATCAATCAGCCCCAGCATTTT.

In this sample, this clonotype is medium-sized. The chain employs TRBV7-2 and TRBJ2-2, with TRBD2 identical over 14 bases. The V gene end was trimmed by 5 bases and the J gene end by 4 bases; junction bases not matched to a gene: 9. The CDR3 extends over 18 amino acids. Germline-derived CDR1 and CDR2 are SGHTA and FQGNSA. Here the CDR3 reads CASSQRGLAGESTGELFF. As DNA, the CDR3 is TGTGCCAGCAGCCAGCGGGGACTAGCGGGAGAGAGCACCGGGGAGCTGTTTTTT.

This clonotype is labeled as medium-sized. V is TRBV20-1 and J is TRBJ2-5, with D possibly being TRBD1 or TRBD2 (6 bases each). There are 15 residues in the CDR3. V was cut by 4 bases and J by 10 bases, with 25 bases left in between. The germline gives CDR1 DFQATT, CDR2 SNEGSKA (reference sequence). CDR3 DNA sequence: TGCAGTGCTATAAGACCGGGGGCAAGAGACCCGGGCCAGTACTTC. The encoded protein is CSAIRPGARDPGQYF.

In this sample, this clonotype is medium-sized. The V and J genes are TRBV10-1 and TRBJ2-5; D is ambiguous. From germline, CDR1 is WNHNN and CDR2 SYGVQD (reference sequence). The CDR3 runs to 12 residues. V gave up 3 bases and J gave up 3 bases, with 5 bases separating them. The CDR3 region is CASSDSEETQYF. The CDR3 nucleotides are TGCGCCAGCAGTGACTCCGAAGAGACCCAGTACTTC.

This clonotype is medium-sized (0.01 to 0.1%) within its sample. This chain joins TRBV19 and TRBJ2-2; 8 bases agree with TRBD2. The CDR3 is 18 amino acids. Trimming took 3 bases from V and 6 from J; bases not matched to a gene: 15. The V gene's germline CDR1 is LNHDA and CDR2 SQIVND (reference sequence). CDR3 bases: TGTGCCAGTAGTATTTTCGCAGGCCGGACTAGCCTCTCCGGGGAGCTGTTTTTT. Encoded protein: CASSIFAGRTSLSGELFF.

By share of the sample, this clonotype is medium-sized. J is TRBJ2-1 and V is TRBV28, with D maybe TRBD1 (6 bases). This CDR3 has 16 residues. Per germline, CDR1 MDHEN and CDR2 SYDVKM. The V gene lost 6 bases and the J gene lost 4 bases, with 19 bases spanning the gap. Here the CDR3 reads CASRTKGGEGYNEQFF. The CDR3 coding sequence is TGTGCCAGCAGGACAAAAGGGGGAGAGGGGTACAATGAGCAGTTCTTC.

The CDR3 coding sequence is TGTGCCAGCAGCTTAAGGCCAGGGGACTACGAGCAGTACTTC. Its protein is CASSLRPGDYEQYF. The rearrangement joins TRBV7-2 to TRBJ2-7; D is possibly TRBD1 (6 bases). The V and J ends lost 2 bases and 3 bases respectively, with 11 bases between them. The CDR3 is made up of 14 amino acids. From germline, CDR1 is SGHTA and CDR2 FQGNSA.

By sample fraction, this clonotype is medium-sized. In DNA, the CDR3 is TGTGCCAGCAGCTTAACCGGGACAGGCGGCTATGGCTACACCTTC. Protein sequence: CASSLTGTGGYGYTF. The V call is TRBV7-2, the J call TRBJ1-2; 8 bases fit TRBD1. The CDR3 extends over 15 amino acids. V lost 2 bases and J lost 4; bases outside the gene matches: 6. Germline-derived CDR1 and CDR2 are SGHTA and FQGNSA.

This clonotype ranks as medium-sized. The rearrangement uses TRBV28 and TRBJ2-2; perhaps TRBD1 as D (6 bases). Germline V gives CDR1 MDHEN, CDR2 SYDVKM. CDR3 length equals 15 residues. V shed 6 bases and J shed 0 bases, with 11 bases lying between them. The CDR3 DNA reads TGTGCCAGCAGAAAGAACAGGGCGAACACCGGGGAGCTGTTTTTT. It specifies CASRKNRANTGELFF.

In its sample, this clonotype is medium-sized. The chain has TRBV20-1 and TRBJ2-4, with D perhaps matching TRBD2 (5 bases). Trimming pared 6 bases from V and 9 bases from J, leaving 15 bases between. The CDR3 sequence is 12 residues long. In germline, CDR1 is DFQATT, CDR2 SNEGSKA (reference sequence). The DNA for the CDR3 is TGCAGTGCCAGCGGTCCGGTCGCCATTCAGTACTTC. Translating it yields CSASGPVAIQYF.

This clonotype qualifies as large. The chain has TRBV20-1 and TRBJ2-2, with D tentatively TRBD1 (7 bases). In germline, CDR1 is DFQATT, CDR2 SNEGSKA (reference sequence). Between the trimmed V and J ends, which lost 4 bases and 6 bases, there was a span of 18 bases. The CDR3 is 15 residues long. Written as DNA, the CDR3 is TGCAGTGCTAACCGTCTAACAGGGGAGGCCGGGGAGCTGTTTTTT. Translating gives CSANRLTGEAGELFF.